Following are 28 T cell receptor beta chains from one sample sequenced in a study of technical replicates of blood from a few donors. The assay was immunoSEQ multiplex PCR, and TCRdb's table has in-frame clones only and misses some. The sample has about 59,000 clones, around 88% seen once. The sequencing sample was made of PBMCs. The receptors were gathered from a human donor in good health. Some clones in this sample may be carry-over from other donors' samples.

V is TRBV30 and J is TRBJ1-5, with D perhaps TRBD1 (6 bases). Between the trimmed V and J ends, which lost 8 bases and 10 bases, there was a span of 21 bases. Germline values: CDR1 GTSNPN, CDR2 SVGIG (reference sequence). This CDR3 spans 13 amino acids. The CDR3 is CAGGQTGLVPQHF. The DNA for the CDR3 is TGTGCCGGAGGACAGACCGGACTTGTTCCCCAGCATTTT.

A note on this clone: The sample contains more than one DNA sequence encoding this CDR3. This chain connects TRBV15 to TRBJ1-5; TRBD1 is a possible D gene (5 bases). V was pared by 0 bases and J by 3 bases, with 9 bases between. This CDR3 has 15 amino acids. Germline CDR1 and CDR2: LNHNV and YYDKDF (reference sequence). CDR3 sequence reads: CATSRDQGNNQPQHF. The CDR3 coding sequence is TGTGCCACCAGCAGAGATCAGGGAAACAATCAGCCCCAGCATTTT.

This clone was counted between two and nine times. V usage is TRBV5-6 and J usage is TRBJ1-6; 7 bases agree with TRBD1. Germline loops: CDR1 SGHDT, CDR2 YYEEEE. The ends lost 0 bases at V and 5 bases at J; junction bases unmatched: 5. The CDR3 spans 16 residues. The CDR3 region is CASSLDRGPDNSPLHF. The CDR3 nucleotides are TGTGCCAGCAGCTTGGACAGGGGCCCCGATAATTCACCCCTCCACTTT.

The V gene is TRBV10-3, the J gene TRBJ2-5, with 9 bases identical to TRBD2. V was pared by 4 bases and J by 1 base, with 7 bases of the junction left unmatched. Germline V gene sequence: CDR1 ENHRY, CDR2 SYGVKD. This CDR3 has 16 residues. CDR3 residues: CAISARAGGFQETQYF. CDR3 in DNA: TGTGCCATCAGTGCTCGTGCGGGAGGGTTCCAAGAGACCCAGTACTTC.

To note about this clone: This CDR3 is also generated by other DNA sequences in the sample. The chain recombines TRBV30 with TRBJ1-4; no clear D. Germline-derived CDR1 and CDR2 are GTSNPN and SVGIG (reference sequence). This CDR3 spans 13 amino acids. V lost 1 base and J lost 8, with 11 bases in between. Here the CDR3 DNA reads TGTGCCTGGAGTGGGGCAGGCGCCGAAAAACTGTTTTTT. It encodes CAWSGAGAEKLFF.

This clone has a handful of counts. The gene calls are TRBV4-2 and TRBJ1-4, with D uncertain. This CDR3 has 16 amino acids. The V gene's germline CDR1 is LGHNA and CDR2 YNFKEQ. Trimming took 0 bases from V and 8 from J, leaving 16 bases between them. CDR3 protein: CASSQEGVLPGEKLFF. CDR3 DNA sequence: TGTGCCAGCAGCCAAGAAGGCGTCCTCCCGGGGGAAAAACTGTTTTTT.

The V gene is TRBV7-9, the J gene TRBJ1-4; D perhaps matches TRBD1 (5 bases). From germline, CDR1 is SEHNR and CDR2 FQNEAQ (reference sequence). Trimming took 5 bases from V and 5 from J, leaving 9 bases between them. The CDR3 sequence is 13 residues long. CDR3 protein: CASSEGANEKLFF. The CDR3 DNA reads as TGTGCCAGCAGCGAAGGGGCGAATGAAAAACTGTTTTTT.

This clone was seen once. The V gene is TRBV7-2, the J gene TRBJ2-6; D may be TRBD1 (5 bases). Trimming removed 4 bases from V and 1 base from J, with 17 bases in between. The CDR3 totals 18 residues. Germline CDR1 and CDR2: SGHTA and FQGNSA. The CDR3 is CASSSGPPGMSGANVLTF. The DNA of the CDR3 is TGTGCCAGCAGCTCCGGGCCACCAGGGATGTCTGGGGCCAACGTCCTGACTTTC.

The chain carries TRBV2 and TRBJ2-7; possibly TRBD1 for D (6 bases). Trimming removed 5 bases at V and 0 bases at J, with 11 bases between. The CDR3 contains 14 residues. Germline values: CDR1 SNHLY, CDR2 FYNNEI. CDR3 DNA: TGTGCCAGCAGTACCGGACAGAACTCCTACGAGCAGTACTTC. It translates to CASSTGQNSYEQYF. Full variable domain (remainder filled in from reference TRBV2 and TRBJ2-7): EPEVTQTPSHQVTQMGQEVILRCVPISNHLYFYWYRQILGQKVEFLVSFYNNEISEKSEIFDDQFSVERPDGSNFTLKIRSTKLEDSAMYFCASSTGQNSYEQYFGPGTRLTVT.

The rearrangement links TRBV5-1 to TRBJ2-1; 8 bases fit TRBD2. Germline loops: CDR1 SGHRS, CDR2 YFSETQ. This CDR3 is built from 15 residues. The V gene end was trimmed by 4 bases and the J gene end by 7 bases; junction bases not matched to a gene: 10. The CDR3 sequence: CASSPVVAGGNEQFF. In nucleotides, the CDR3 is TGCGCCAGCAGCCCCGTTGTTGCGGGAGGAAATGAGCAGTTCTTC.

V and J are TRBV5-4 and TRBJ1-1, with TRBD1 matching over 10 bases. V shed 4 bases and J 4 bases; nucleotides not matched to a gene: 7. CDR3 length: 15 amino acids. Germline CDR1 and CDR2: SGHNT and YYREEE (reference sequence). The CDR3 reads CASSRDRGPSTEAFF. The CDR3 DNA sequence: TGTGCCAGCAGCCGTGACAGGGGGCCTTCCACTGAAGCTTTCTTT.

The DNA for the CDR3 is TGTGCCAGCAGTTATTTACAGGGGTCCTACGAGCAGTACTTC. Protein product: CASSYLQGSYEQYF. The chain links TRBV6-5 to TRBJ2-7; 7 positions match TRBD1. CDR1 and CDR2 (germline): MNHEY, SVGAGI. This CDR3 is 14 amino acids long. J was trimmed by 1 base and V by 3 bases; bases with no gene match: 3.

This chain links TRBV18 with TRBJ2-5, with a weak D call TRBD1 (6 bases). Deletions cut 2 bases from V and 7 bases from J, with 17 bases between. The CDR3 has 15 amino acids. Germline V CDR1 and CDR2: KGHSH, LQKENI. The CDR3 DNA is TGTGCCAGCTCACCAACCACGCAGGGGTCGGGGACCCAGTACTTC. This gives the protein CASSPTTQGSGTQYF.

The chain employs TRBV9 and TRBJ1-4; D ambiguous. Trimming took off 0 bases at V and 0 bases at J, with 6 bases between the two ends. The CDR3 sequence is 15 residues long. Per the germline V gene, CDR1 is SGDLS and CDR2 is YYNGEE. The CDR3 spells CASSVGTSTNEKLFF. The CDR3 DNA follows: TGTGCCAGCAGCGTAGGCACTTCAACTAATGAAAAACTGTTTTTT.

The chain has TRBV30 and TRBJ1-2, with 8 bases matching TRBD1. The germline CDR1 and CDR2 sequences are GTSNPN and SVGIG (reference sequence). The CDR3 is made up of 13 amino acids. CDR3 sequence (DNA): TGTGCTTGGGGAACAGGGGGTAACTATGGCTACACCTTC. Its translation: CAWGTGGNYGYTF.

CDR3 bases: TGTGCCAGCAGCTTAATGGGACAGGGGTCACCCCTCCACTTT. The encoded protein is CASSLMGQGSPLHF. The V and J genes are TRBV7-3 and TRBJ1-6, with TRBD1 matching over 10 bases. J lost 10 bases, V lost 1 base, and 1 base had no gene match. This CDR3 contains 14 residues. Germline V gene sequence: CDR1 SGHTA, CDR2 FQGTGA.

This chain uses TRBV5-1 with TRBJ2-1, with D uncertain. CDR1 and CDR2 from the germline V gene are SGHRS and YFSETQ. V was pared by 0 bases and J by 0 bases, with 10 bases between. CDR3 length: 16 residues. The CDR3 coding sequence is TGCGCCAGCAGCTTGGCCCAGGCGAGCTCCTACAATGAGCAGTTCTTC. It encodes CASSLAQASSYNEQFF.

V usage is TRBV2 and J usage is TRBJ1-5, with D possibly being TRBD1 (6 bases). CDR1 is SNHLY and CDR2 is FYNNEI in the germline V gene. V was clipped by 3 bases and J by 3 bases, with 12 bases between them. The CDR3 is made up of 15 amino acids. The CDR3 DNA reads as TGTGCCAGCAGTGAGGTCCAGGGGAACAATCAGCCCCAGCATTTT. It translates to CASSEVQGNNQPQHF.

The chain combines TRBV10-3 with TRBJ1-2; a weak D match, TRBD1 (5 bases). The CDR3 has 13 amino acids. The germline CDR1 and CDR2 sequences are ENHRY and SYGVKD. Trimming took off 5 bases at V and 8 bases at J, with 15 bases between the two ends. The CDR3 loop is CAISWGLPGGYTF. In nucleotides, the CDR3 is TGTGCCATCAGTTGGGGCCTGCCTGGCGGCTACACCTTC.

V and J are TRBV7-2 and TRBJ2-4; D is perhaps TRBD1 (7 bases). V lost 1 base and J lost 3, with 13 bases in between. CDR1 SGHTA and CDR2 FQGNSA come from the germline V gene. The CDR3 extends over 16 amino acids. CDR3 bases: TGTGCCAGCAGCTTAGTACAGGGGCGGGGCAAAAACATTCAGTACTTC. Encoded protein: CASSLVQGRGKNIQYF.

This rearrangement joins TRBV29-1 to TRBJ1-2; 9 bases are shared with TRBD1. V dropped 4 bases and J dropped 2; count of bases not matched to a gene: 2. This CDR3 has 13 amino acids. Per the germline V gene, CDR1 is SQVTM and CDR2 is ANQGSEA. CDR3 sequence reads: CSVGGQGNYGYTF. CDR3 in DNA: TGCAGCGTTGGTGGACAGGGGAACTATGGCTACACCTTC.

In its sample, this clone was seen a few times. The rearrangement joins TRBV30 to TRBJ2-3; D perhaps matches TRBD2 (5 bases). Germline V gene sequence: CDR1 GTSNPN, CDR2 SVGIG (reference sequence). Deletions cut 1 base from V and 2 bases from J, with 10 bases between. The CDR3 consists of 14 residues. The CDR3 DNA reads as TGTGCCTGGAGTGGACGGGGAGACACAGATACGCAGTATTTT. Its protein product is CAWSGRGDTDTQYF.

The chain has TRBV5-1 and TRBJ2-6; the match to TRBD2 covers 8 bases. The CDR3 runs 19 residues. Germline trimming cut 1 base from V and 0 bases from J; bases unmatched to any gene: 9. CDR1 is SGHRS, CDR2 YFSETQ, per germline. The CDR3 region is CASSLWGGGTNSGANVLTF. The CDR3 region has the DNA TGCGCCAGCAGCTTGTGGGGCGGGGGGACCAACTCTGGGGCCAACGTCCTGACTTTC.

This chain's CDR3 is CASSDPGKQYF. The CDR3 bases are TGTGCCAGCAGTGACCCGGGGAAACAGTACTTC. The chain combines TRBV2 with TRBJ2-7; maybe TRBD2 (5 bases). The CDR3 is made up of 11 amino acids. With 3 bases removed from V and 10 bases from J, the gap between germline ends came to 10 bases. The germline V gene encodes CDR1 SNHLY and CDR2 FYNNEI.

The chain recombines TRBV7-2 with TRBJ2-3; 13 bases line up with TRBD2. V was clipped by 1 base and J by 8 bases; unmatched bases: 9. CDR1 and CDR2 from the germline V gene are SGHTA and FQGNSA. This CDR3 contains 17 residues. CDR3 bases: TGTGCCAGCAGCTTAGGACAGACTAGCGGGGGGACGGGTACGCAGTATTTT. This sequence encodes CASSLGQTSGGTGTQYF.

Written as DNA, the CDR3 is TGTGCCAGCAGTACCCACCGCGGGACCCGAGGAACCGGGGAGCTGTTTTTT. Translated, it gives CASSTHRGTRGTGELFF. The chain links TRBV11-3 to TRBJ2-2, with D possibly TRBD2 on 6 matching bases. CDR3 length equals 17 residues. The V end lost 6 bases, the J end lost 5 bases, and 22 bases lay between the germline ends. From germline, CDR1 is SGHNT and CDR2 YENEEA.

The chain combines TRBV27 with TRBJ2-7; D gene unclear. Germline values: CDR1 MNHEY, CDR2 SMNVEV (reference sequence). V was shortened by 8 bases and J by 2 bases, with 13 bases between the two germline ends. This CDR3 has 13 amino acids. This CDR3 is CASRYGQTYEQYF. In DNA form, the CDR3 reads TGTGCCAGCCGGTATGGGCAGACCTACGAGCAGTACTTC.

This chain connects TRBV7-9 to TRBJ2-7; the match to TRBD1 covers 8 bases. Germline values: CDR1 SEHNR, CDR2 FQNEAQ (reference sequence). Trimming at V came to 3 bases and at J to 10 bases, leaving 5 bases not matched to a gene. The CDR3 contains 12 residues. The CDR3 sequence is CASSFGQGSQYF. CDR3 in DNA: TGTGCCAGCAGCTTTGGACAGGGTAGCCAGTACTTC.